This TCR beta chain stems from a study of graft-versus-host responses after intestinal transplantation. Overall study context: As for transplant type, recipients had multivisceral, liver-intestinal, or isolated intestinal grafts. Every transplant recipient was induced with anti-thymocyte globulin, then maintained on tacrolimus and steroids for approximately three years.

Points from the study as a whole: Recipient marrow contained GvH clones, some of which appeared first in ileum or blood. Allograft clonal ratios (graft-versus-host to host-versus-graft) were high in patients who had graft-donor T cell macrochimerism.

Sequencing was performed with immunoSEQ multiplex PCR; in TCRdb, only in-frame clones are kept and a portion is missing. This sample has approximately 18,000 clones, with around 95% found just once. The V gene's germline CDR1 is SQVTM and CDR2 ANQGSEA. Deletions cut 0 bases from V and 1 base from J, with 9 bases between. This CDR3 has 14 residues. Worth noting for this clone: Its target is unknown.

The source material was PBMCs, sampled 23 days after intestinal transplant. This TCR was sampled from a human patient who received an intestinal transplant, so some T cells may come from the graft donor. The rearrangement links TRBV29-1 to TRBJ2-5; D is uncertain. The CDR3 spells CSVEDLGVQETQYF. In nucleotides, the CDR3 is TGCAGCGTTGAAGATCTTGGGGTCCAAGAGACCCAGTACTTC.